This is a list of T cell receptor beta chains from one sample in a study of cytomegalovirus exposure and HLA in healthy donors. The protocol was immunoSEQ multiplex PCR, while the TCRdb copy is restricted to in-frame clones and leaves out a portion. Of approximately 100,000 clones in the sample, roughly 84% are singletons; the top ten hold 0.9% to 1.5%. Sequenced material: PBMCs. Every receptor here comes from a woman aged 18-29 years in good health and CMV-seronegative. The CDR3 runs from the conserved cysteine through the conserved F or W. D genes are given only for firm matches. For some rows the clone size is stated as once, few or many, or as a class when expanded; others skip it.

CDR3aa: CASSEASGGGSRNIQYF
CDR3nt: TGTGCCAGCAGTGAGGCTAGCGGGGGAGGGAGCAGAAACATTCAGTACTTC
abundance: -
d_gene: TRBD2
v_gene: TRBV2
j_gene: TRBJ2-4

CDR3aa: CASRGQGDEQYF
CDR3nt: TGTGCCAGCCGCGGACAGGGTGACGAGCAGTACTTC
abundance: -
d_gene: -
v_gene: TRBV21-1
j_gene: TRBJ2-7

CDR3aa: CASSTQEKLFF
CDR3nt: TGTGCCAGTAGTACACAAGAAAAACTGTTTTTT
abundance: -
d_gene: -
v_gene: TRBV19
j_gene: TRBJ1-4

CDR3aa: CAISEGQGGGTEAFF
CDR3nt: TGTGCCATCAGTGAGGGACAAGGGGGGGGCACTGAAGCTTTCTTT
abundance: -
d_gene: -
v_gene: TRBV10-3
j_gene: TRBJ1-1

CDR3aa: CAWSVERTSGGGDTQYF
CDR3nt: TGTGCCTGGAGTGTAGAAAGGACTAGCGGGGGGGGAGATACGCAGTATTTT
abundance: -
d_gene: TRBD2
v_gene: TRBV30
j_gene: TRBJ2-3

CDR3aa: CASSVTRGGGYEQYF
CDR3nt: TGTGCCAGCAGCGTCACCCGAGGAGGTGGCTACGAGCAGTACTTC
abundance: few
d_gene: -
v_gene: TRBV7-9
j_gene: TRBJ2-7

CDR3aa: CASSLSGGRYTGELFF
CDR3nt: TGCGCCAGCAGCTTGAGCGGTGGACGGTACACCGGGGAGCTGTTTTTT
abundance: -
d_gene: -
v_gene: TRBV5-1
j_gene: TRBJ2-2

CDR3aa: CASSGGVGAAANYGYTF
CDR3nt: TGCGCCAGCAGCGGGGGGGTCGGGGCAGCAGCTAACTATGGCTACACCTTC
abundance: -
d_gene: -
v_gene: TRBV5-1
j_gene: TRBJ1-2

CDR3aa: CASSQDLRARYGYTF
CDR3nt: TGCGCCAGCAGCCAAGATCTGAGGGCCAGATATGGCTACACCTTC
abundance: few
d_gene: -
v_gene: TRBV4-3
j_gene: TRBJ1-2

CDR3aa: CASSSSRASGLPNTGELFF
CDR3nt: TGTGCCAGCAGCTCCTCTCGGGCTAGCGGGCTCCCGAACACCGGGGAGCTGTTTTTT
abundance: -
d_gene: TRBD2
v_gene: TRBV7-3
j_gene: TRBJ2-2

CDR3aa: CASSLGQGGEAFF
CDR3nt: TGTGCCAGCAGCTTAGGACAGGGAGGTGAAGCTTTCTTT
abundance: -
d_gene: TRBD1
v_gene: TRBV11-2
j_gene: TRBJ1-1

CDR3aa: CASSLLTGTANYGYTF
CDR3nt: TGTGCCAGCAGCTTACTAACCGGGACAGCTAACTATGGCTACACCTTC
abundance: -
d_gene: TRBD1
v_gene: TRBV11-2
j_gene: TRBJ1-2

CDR3aa: CAWSPQGTGEAFF
CDR3nt: TGTGCCTGGAGTCCCCAGGGGACGGGTGAAGCTTTCTTT
abundance: -
d_gene: -
v_gene: TRBV30
j_gene: TRBJ1-1

CDR3aa: CASSPYQNTEAFF
CDR3nt: TGTGCCAGCAGTCCCTACCAGAACACTGAAGCTTTCTTT
abundance: -
d_gene: -
v_gene: TRBV27
j_gene: TRBJ1-1

CDR3aa: CASSRILAGEETQYF
CDR3nt: TGCGCCAGCAGCCGGATTTTAGCGGGAGAAGAGACCCAGTACTTC
abundance: -
d_gene: TRBD2
v_gene: TRBV4-3
j_gene: TRBJ2-5

CDR3aa: CASSPGQGTDEQFF
CDR3nt: TGTGCCAGCAGCCCCGGACAGGGTACGGATGAGCAGTTCTTC
abundance: -
d_gene: TRBD1
v_gene: TRBV7-8
j_gene: TRBJ2-1

CDR3aa: CASSTTGGGNEQYF
CDR3nt: TGTGCCAGCAGCACTACAGGGGGGGGTAACGAGCAGTACTTC
abundance: -
d_gene: -
v_gene: TRBV5-4
j_gene: TRBJ2-7

CDR3aa: CASARQGLDYGYTF
CDR3nt: TGTGCCAGCGCAAGACAGGGTTTGGACTATGGCTACACCTTC
abundance: -
d_gene: TRBD1
v_gene: TRBV5-6
j_gene: TRBJ1-2

CDR3aa: CASSSGLAEETQYF
CDR3nt: TGTGCCAGCAGCTCGGGACTAGCGGAAGAGACCCAGTACTTC
abundance: -
d_gene: TRBD2
v_gene: TRBV7-9
j_gene: TRBJ2-5

CDR3aa: CASSLEAGGPGLYF
CDR3nt: TGTGCCAGCAGCTTAGAGGCAGGGGGACCGGGGCTCTACTTC
abundance: few
d_gene: TRBD1
v_gene: TRBV7-9
j_gene: TRBJ2-7

CDR3aa: CSSSSSGEQFF
CDR3nt: TGTTCCAGCAGCTCTAGCGGCGAGCAGTTCTTC
abundance: few
d_gene: TRBD2
v_gene: TRBV7-9
j_gene: TRBJ2-1

CDR3aa: CASSFASGKSYEQYF
CDR3nt: TGTGCCAGCAGCTTCGCTAGCGGGAAGAGCTACGAGCAGTACTTC
abundance: once
d_gene: TRBD2
v_gene: TRBV7-2
j_gene: TRBJ2-7

CDR3aa: CASRRASGGVLNQPQHF
CDR3nt: TGTGCCAGCAGACGTGCCTCAGGGGGCGTGCTCAATCAGCCCCAGCATTTT
abundance: -
d_gene: TRBD1
v_gene: TRBV28
j_gene: TRBJ1-5

CDR3aa: CASTRGGFYEQYF
CDR3nt: TGTGCCAGCACTCGCGGGGGGTTCTACGAGCAGTACTTC
abundance: once
d_gene: TRBD2
v_gene: TRBV5-6
j_gene: TRBJ2-7

CDR3aa: CASSSGVGGGYGYTF
CDR3nt: TGTGCCAGCAGTAGCGGGGTAGGAGGGGGATATGGCTACACCTTC
abundance: -
d_gene: -
v_gene: TRBV6-5
j_gene: TRBJ1-2

CDR3aa: CASGERYTQYF
CDR3nt: TGTGCCAGCGGTGAGAGGTATACCCAGTACTTC
abundance: -
d_gene: -
v_gene: TRBV6-6
j_gene: TRBJ2-5

CDR3aa: CASSPRGEAYNEQFF
CDR3nt: TGTGCCAGCAGTCCGCGGGGGGAGGCCTACAATGAGCAGTTCTTC
abundance: -
d_gene: TRBD2
v_gene: TRBV6-5
j_gene: TRBJ2-1

CDR3aa: CASSFSTGYEQYF
CDR3nt: TGTGCCAGCAGTTTCTCGACGGGCTACGAGCAGTACTTC
abundance: -
d_gene: -
v_gene: TRBV27
j_gene: TRBJ2-7

CDR3aa: CAWSGGLGLGGNQPQHF
CDR3nt: TGTGCCTGGAGTGGGGGATTAGGGCTGGGAGGCAATCAGCCCCAGCATTTT
abundance: -
d_gene: -
v_gene: TRBV30
j_gene: TRBJ1-5

CDR3aa: CASSSGQGQETQYF
CDR3nt: TGTGCCAGCAGCTCAGGACAGGGACAAGAGACCCAGTACTTC
abundance: -
d_gene: TRBD1
v_gene: TRBV5-4
j_gene: TRBJ2-5

CDR3aa: CASSLGWASYEQYF
CDR3nt: TGTGCCAGCAGCTTAGGGTGGGCCTCCTACGAGCAGTACTTC
abundance: once
d_gene: -
v_gene: TRBV7-2
j_gene: TRBJ2-7

CDR3aa: CASSLGTVRKYF
CDR3nt: TGTGCCAGCAGCTTAGGGACAGTCAGGAAGTACTTC
abundance: -
d_gene: -
v_gene: TRBV7-2
j_gene: TRBJ2-7

CDR3aa: CSVGEGTEAFF
CDR3nt: TGCAGCGTTGGTGAGGGCACTGAAGCTTTCTTT
abundance: -
d_gene: -
v_gene: TRBV29-1
j_gene: TRBJ1-1

CDR3aa: CASSILTGSSYEQYF
CDR3nt: TGTGCCAGCAGCATACTGACGGGGAGCTCCTACGAGCAGTACTTC
abundance: -
d_gene: -
v_gene: TRBV7-8
j_gene: TRBJ2-7

CDR3aa: CSALGSSGRTDTQYF
CDR3nt: TGCAGCGCCCTGGGGTCTAGCGGGAGGACAGATACGCAGTATTTT
abundance: -
d_gene: TRBD2
v_gene: TRBV29-1
j_gene: TRBJ2-3

CDR3aa: CASSIRGGSEQYF
CDR3nt: TGTGCCAGTAGTATACGGGGAGGTTCTGAGCAGTACTTC
abundance: once
d_gene: -
v_gene: TRBV19
j_gene: TRBJ2-5

CDR3aa: CASSYTTGSWGYTF
CDR3nt: TGTGCCAGCAGTTACACTACAGGGTCTTGGGGCTACACCTTC
abundance: -
d_gene: -
v_gene: TRBV6-6
j_gene: TRBJ1-2

CDR3aa: CASSLALYRDRATEAFF
CDR3nt: TGTGCCAGCAGCTTAGCTCTATACCGGGACAGAGCCACTGAAGCTTTCTTT
abundance: -
d_gene: TRBD1
v_gene: TRBV7-9
j_gene: TRBJ1-1

CDR3aa: CASSIGTRGAITDMQYF
CDR3nt: TGTGCCAGTAGTATAGGGACCCGGGGGGCTATCACAGATATGCAGTATTTT
abundance: -
d_gene: -
v_gene: TRBV19
j_gene: TRBJ2-3

CDR3aa: CASSPRGGAFYNEQFF
CDR3nt: TGTGCCAGCAGCCCCAGGGGAGGGGCCTTTTACAATGAGCAGTTCTTC
abundance: -
d_gene: -
v_gene: TRBV7-3
j_gene: TRBJ2-1

CDR3aa: CASSLVARIQETQYF
CDR3nt: TGTGCCAGCAGCTTGGTGGCAAGAATTCAAGAGACCCAGTACTTC
abundance: -
d_gene: -
v_gene: TRBV11-2
j_gene: TRBJ2-5

CDR3aa: CASSQRLSGLLHF
CDR3nt: TGTGCCAGCAGCCAAAGATTGTCAGGGTTGCTGCACTTC
abundance: -
d_gene: -
v_gene: TRBV4-2
j_gene: TRBJ2-7